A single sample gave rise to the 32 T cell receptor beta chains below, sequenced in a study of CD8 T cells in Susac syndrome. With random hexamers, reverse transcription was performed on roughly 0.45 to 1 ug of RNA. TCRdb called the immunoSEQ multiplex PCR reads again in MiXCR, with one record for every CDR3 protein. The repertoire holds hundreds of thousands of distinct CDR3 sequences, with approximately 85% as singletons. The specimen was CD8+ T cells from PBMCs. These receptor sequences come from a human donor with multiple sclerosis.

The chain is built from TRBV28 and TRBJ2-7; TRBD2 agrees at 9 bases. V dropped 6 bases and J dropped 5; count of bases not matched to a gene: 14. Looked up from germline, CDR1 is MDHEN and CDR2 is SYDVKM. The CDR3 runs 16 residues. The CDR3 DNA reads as TGTGCCAGCAGCCCCCTCTTAGCGGGAGTAGGCCACGAGCAGTACTTC. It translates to CASSPLLAGVGHEQYF.

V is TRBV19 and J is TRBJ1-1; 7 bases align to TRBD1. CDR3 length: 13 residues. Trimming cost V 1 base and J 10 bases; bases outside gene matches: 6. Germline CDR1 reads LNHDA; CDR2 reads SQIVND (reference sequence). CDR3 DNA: TGTGCCAGTAGTATAGCGGTTCGGACAGGAGCTTTCTTT. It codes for CASSIAVRTGAFF.

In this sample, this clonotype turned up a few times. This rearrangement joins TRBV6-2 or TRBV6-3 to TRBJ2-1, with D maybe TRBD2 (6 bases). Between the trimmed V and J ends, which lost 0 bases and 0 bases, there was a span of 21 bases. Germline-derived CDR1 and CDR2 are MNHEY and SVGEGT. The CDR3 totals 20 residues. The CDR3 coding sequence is TGTGCCAGCAGTTACTCTTTGGGAAGGCTAGCGTCTAGCTCCTACAATGAGCAGTTCTTC. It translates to CASSYSLGRLASSSYNEQFF.

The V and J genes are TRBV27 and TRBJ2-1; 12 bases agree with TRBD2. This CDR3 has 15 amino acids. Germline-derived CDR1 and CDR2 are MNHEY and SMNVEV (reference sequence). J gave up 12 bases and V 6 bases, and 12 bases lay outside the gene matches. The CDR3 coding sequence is TGTGCCAGCAGCCCCGGGACTAGCGGGCCGCAGGTGCAGTTCTTC. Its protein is CASSPGTSGPQVQFF.

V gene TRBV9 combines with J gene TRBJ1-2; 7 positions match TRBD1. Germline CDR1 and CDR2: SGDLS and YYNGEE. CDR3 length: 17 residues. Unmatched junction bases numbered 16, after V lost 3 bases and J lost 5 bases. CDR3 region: CASSASAGTEESYGYTF. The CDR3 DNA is TGTGCCAGCAGCGCCTCCGCAGGGACAGAAGAGAGTTATGGCTACACCTTC.

Here the CDR3 reads CASTSAWGQAYEQYF. DNA of the CDR3: TGTGCCAGCACCTCGGCCTGGGGACAGGCCTACGAGCAGTACTTC. The chain couples TRBV7-9 to TRBJ2-7; 8 bases agree with TRBD1. Germline CDR1 SEHNR, CDR2 FQNEAQ (reference sequence). The CDR3 is 15 amino acids. Trimming took 7 bases from V and 2 from J; bases not matched to a gene: 10.

The CDR3 coding sequence is TGTGCCAGCTCACCACTAGCGGGAGGGTCCTACGAGCAGTACTTC. Translated: CASSPLAGGSYEQYF. J is TRBJ2-7 and V is TRBV18, with 11 bases fitting TRBD2. The CDR3 sequence is 15 residues long. V was clipped by 1 base and J by 1 base; unmatched bases: 0. The V gene's germline CDR1 is KGHSH and CDR2 LQKENI.

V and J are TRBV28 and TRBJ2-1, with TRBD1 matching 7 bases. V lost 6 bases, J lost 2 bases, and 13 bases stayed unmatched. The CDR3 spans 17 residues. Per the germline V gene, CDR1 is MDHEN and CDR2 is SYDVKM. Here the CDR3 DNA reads TGTGCCAGCAGAAAGGGTGGGACAGATCAACCCTACAATGAGCAGTTCTTC. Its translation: CASRKGGTDQPYNEQFF.

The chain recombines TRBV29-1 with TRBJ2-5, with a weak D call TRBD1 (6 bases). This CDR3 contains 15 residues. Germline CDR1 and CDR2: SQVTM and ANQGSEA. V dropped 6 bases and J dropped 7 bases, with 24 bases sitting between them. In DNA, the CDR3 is TGCAGCGTGGACAGAAGACAGATACCCCGGTGGACCCAGTACTTC. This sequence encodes CSVDRRQIPRWTQYF.

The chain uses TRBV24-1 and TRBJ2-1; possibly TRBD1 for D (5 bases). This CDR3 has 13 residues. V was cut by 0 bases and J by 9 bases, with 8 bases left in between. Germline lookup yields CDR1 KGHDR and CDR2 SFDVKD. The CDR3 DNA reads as TGTGCCACCAGTGATTTGGCTCAGGGTGAGCAGTTCTTC. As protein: CATSDLAQGEQFF.

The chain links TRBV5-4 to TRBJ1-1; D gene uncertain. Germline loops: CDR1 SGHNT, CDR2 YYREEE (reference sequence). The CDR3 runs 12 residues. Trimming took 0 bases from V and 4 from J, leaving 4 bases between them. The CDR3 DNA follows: TGTGCCAGCAGCTTGGAGTCCACTGAAGCTTTCTTT. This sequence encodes CASSLESTEAFF.

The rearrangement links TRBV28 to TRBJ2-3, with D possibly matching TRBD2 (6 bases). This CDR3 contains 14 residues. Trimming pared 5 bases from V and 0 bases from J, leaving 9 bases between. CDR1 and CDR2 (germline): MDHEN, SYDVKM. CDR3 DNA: TGTGCCAGCAGTCCCGGGACTAGCACAGATACGCAGTATTTT. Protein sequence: CASSPGTSTDTQYF.

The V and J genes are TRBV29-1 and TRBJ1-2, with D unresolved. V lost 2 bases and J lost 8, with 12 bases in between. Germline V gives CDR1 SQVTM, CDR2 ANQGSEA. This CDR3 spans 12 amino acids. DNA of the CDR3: TGCAGCGTTGAAAAATGGAATTACGGCTACACCTTC. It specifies CSVEKWNYGYTF.

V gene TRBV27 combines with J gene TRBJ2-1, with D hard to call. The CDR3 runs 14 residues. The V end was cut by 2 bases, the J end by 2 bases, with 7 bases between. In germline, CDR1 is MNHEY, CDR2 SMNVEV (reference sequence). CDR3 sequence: CASSLAYTYNEQFF. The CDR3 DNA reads TGTGCCAGCAGTTTAGCTTATACCTACAATGAGCAGTTCTTC.

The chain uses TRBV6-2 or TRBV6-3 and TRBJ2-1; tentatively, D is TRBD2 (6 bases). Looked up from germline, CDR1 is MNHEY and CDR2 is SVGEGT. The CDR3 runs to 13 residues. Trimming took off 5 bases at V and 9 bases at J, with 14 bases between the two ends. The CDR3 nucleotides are TGTGCCAGCAGTACCGGAGGGTCTAGTGAGCAGTTCTTC. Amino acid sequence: CASSTGGSSEQFF.

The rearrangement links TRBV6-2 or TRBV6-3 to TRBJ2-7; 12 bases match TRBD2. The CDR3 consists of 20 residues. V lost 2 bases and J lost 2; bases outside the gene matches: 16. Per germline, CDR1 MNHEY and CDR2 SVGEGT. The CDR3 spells CASSYQGTSRGLAGAYEQYF. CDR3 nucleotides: TGTGCCAGCAGTTACCAGGGAACGTCGAGGGGACTAGCGGGTGCCTACGAGCAGTACTTC.

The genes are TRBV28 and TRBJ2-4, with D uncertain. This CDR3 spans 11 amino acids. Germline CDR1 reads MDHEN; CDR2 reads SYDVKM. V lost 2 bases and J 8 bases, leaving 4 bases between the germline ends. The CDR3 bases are TGTGCCAGCAGTTTAAACCACATTCAGTACTTC. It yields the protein CASSLNHIQYF.

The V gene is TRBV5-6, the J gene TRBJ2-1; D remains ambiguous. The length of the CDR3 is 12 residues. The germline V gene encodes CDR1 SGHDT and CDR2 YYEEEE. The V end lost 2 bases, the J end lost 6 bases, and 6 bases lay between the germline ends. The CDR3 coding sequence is TGTGCCAGCAGCTTTTGGCGCAATGAGCAGTTCTTC. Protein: CASSFWRNEQFF.

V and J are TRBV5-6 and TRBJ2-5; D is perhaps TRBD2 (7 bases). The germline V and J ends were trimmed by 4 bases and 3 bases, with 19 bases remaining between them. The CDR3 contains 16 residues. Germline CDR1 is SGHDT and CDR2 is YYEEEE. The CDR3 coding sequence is TGTGCCAGCAGCCCCCCGTACGGGGAGGGGGAAGAGACCCAGTACTTC. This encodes CASSPPYGEGEETQYF.

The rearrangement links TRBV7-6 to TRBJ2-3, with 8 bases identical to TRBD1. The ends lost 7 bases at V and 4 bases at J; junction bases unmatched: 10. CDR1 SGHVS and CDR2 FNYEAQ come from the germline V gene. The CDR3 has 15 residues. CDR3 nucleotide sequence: TGTGCCAGCACCGGACAGGGAGGAGAAGCAGATACGCAGTATTTT. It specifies CASTGQGGEADTQYF. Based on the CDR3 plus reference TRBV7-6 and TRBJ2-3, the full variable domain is GAGVSQSPRYKVTKRGQDVALRCDPISGHVSLYWYRQALGQGPEFLTYFNYEAQQDKSGLPNDRFSAERPEGSISTLTIQRTEQRDSAMYRCASTGQGGEADTQYFGPGTRLTVL.

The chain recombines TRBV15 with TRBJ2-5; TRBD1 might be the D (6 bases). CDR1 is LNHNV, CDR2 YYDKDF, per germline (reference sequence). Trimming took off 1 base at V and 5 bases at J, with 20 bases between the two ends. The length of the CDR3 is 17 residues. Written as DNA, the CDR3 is TGTGCCACCAGCAGAGCTAATCGGGACATCCGATCGGAGACCCAGTACTTC. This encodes CATSRANRDIRSETQYF.

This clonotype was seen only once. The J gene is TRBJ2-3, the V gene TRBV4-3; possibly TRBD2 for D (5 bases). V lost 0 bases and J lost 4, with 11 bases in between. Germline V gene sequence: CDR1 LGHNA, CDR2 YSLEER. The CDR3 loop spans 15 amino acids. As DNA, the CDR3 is TGCGCCAGCAGCCAAGATCGGCTAGCAGCAGATACGCAGTATTTT. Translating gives CASSQDRLAADTQYF.

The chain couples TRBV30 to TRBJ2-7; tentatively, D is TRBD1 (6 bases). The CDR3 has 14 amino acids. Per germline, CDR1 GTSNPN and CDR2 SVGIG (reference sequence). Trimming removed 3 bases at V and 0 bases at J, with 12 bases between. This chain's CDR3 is CAWRRTARSYEQYF. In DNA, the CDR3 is TGTGCCTGGAGGAGGACAGCCCGCTCCTACGAGCAGTACTTC.

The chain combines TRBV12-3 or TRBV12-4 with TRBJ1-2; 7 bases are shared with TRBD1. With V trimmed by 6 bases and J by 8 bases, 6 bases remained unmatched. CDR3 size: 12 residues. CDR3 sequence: CASRGQWLGYTF. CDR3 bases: TGTGCCAGCAGGGGACAGTGGCTCGGCTACACCTTC.

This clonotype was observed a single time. The CDR3 here is CASSPIQRNRYNEQFF. The CDR3 coding sequence is TGCGCCAGCAGTCCTATCCAGCGGAACCGATACAATGAGCAGTTCTTC. The genes are TRBV5-1 and TRBJ2-1; TRBD2 might be the D (5 bases). V was clipped by 5 bases and J by 4 bases, with 19 bases between them. Germline loops: CDR1 SGHRS, CDR2 YFSETQ. This CDR3 contains 16 residues. The full variable domain, its missing parts supplied by reference TRBV5-1 and TRBJ2-1, is KAGVTQTPRYLIKTRGQQVTLSCSPISGHRSVSWYQQTPGQGLQFLFEYFSETQRNKGNFPGRFSGRQFSNSRSEMNVSTLELGDSALYLCASSPIQRNRYNEQFFGPGTRLTVL.

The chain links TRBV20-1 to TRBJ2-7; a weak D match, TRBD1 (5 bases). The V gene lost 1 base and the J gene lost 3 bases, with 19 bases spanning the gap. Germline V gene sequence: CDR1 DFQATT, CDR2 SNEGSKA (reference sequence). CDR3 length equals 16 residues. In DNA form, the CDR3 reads TGCAGTGCTAGAGGAGACAGAGGCTCCCACGTCTACGAGCAGTACTTC. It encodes CSARGDRGSHVYEQYF.

The CDR3 region is CASSSSMSRTYEQYF. The CDR3 DNA sequence: TGTGCCAGCAGCTCATCGATGTCGAGGACCTACGAGCAGTACTTC. The chain carries TRBV7-6 and TRBJ2-7; D remains unclear. The germline CDR1 and CDR2 sequences are SGHVS and FNYEAQ. V gave up 4 bases and J gave up 2 bases, with 15 bases separating them. CDR3 length: 15 residues.

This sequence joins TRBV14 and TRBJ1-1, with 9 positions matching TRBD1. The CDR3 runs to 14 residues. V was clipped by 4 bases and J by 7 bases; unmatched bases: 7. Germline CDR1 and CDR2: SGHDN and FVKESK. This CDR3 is CASSPLQGAIEAFF. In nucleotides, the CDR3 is TGTGCCAGCAGCCCGTTACAGGGGGCCATTGAAGCTTTCTTT.

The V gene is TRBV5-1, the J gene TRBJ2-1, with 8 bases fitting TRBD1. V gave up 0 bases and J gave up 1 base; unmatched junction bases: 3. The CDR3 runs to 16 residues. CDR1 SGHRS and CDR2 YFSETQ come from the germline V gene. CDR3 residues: CASSLGQGMSYNEQFF. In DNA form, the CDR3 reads TGCGCCAGCAGCTTGGGACAGGGGATGTCCTACAATGAGCAGTTCTTC.

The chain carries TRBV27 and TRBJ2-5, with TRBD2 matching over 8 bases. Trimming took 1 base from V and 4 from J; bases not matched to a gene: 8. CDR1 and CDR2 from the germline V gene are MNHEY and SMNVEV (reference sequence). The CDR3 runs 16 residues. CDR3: CASSLLASGFRETQYF. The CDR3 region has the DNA TGTGCCAGCAGTTTATTGGCTAGCGGGTTCAGAGAGACCCAGTACTTC.

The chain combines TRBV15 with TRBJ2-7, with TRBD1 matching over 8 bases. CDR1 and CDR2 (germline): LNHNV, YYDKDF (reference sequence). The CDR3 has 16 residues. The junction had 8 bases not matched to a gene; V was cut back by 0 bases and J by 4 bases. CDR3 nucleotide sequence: TGTGCCACCAGCAGAGAACCCGGACAGGGTCTGTACGAGCAGTACTTC. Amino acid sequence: CATSREPGQGLYEQYF.

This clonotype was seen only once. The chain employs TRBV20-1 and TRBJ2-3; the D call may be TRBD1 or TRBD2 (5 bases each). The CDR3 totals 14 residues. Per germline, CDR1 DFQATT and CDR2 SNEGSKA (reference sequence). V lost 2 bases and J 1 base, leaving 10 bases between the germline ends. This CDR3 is CSARSRDGTDTQYF. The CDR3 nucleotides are TGCAGTGCTAGATCCAGGGACGGCACAGATACGCAGTATTTT.